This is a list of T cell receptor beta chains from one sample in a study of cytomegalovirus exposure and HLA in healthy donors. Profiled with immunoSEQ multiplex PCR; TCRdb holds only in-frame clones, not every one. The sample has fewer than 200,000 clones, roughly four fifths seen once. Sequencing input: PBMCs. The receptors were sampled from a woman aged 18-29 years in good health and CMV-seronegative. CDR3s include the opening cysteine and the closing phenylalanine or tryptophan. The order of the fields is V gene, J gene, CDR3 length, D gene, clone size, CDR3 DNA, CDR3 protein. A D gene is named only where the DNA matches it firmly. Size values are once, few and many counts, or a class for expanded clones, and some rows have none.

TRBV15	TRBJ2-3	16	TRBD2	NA	TGTGCCACCAGCAGAGCGTCGGGGGGGCTAGCAGATACGCAGTATTTT	CATSRASGGLADTQYF
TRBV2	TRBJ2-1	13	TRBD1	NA	TGTGCCAGCAGGGGACAGGGACCAAATGAGCAGTTCTTC	CASRGQGPNEQFF
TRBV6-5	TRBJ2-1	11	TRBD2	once	TGTGCCAGCAGTTCGGGACTAGCGCAGTTCTTC	CASSSGLAQFF
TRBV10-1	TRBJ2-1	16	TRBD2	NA	TGCGCCAGCAGCCGCACTACTAGCGGGAGCCACAATGAGCAGTTCTTC	CASSRTTSGSHNEQFF
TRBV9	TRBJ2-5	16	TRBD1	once	TGTGCCAGCAGCGACGGGGACAGGCCTGATCAAGAGACCCAGTACTTC	CASSDGDRPDQETQYF
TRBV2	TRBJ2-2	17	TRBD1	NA	TGTGCCAGCAGTGAAGCGCCCGGGACAGGGGACACCGGGGAGCTGTTTTTT	CASSEAPGTGDTGELFF
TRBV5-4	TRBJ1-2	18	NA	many	TGTGCCAGCAGCTTTATCTCCGGATCGCAGGGGAGGGGCTATGGCTACACCTTC	CASSFISGSQGRGYGYTF
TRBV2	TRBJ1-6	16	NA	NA	TGTGCCAGCACAGGGCAGACGGGCGGATATAATTCACCCCTCCACTTT	CASTGQTGGYNSPLHF
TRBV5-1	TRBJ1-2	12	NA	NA	TGCGCCAGCAGCTTGTCGCCGGGGGGCTACACCTTC	CASSLSPGGYTF
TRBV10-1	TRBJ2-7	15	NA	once	TGCGCCAGCAGTGAGAACGTAGGGGGGGCCTACGAGCAGTACTTC	CASSENVGGAYEQYF
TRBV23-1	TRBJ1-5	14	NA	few	TGCGCCAACTTGATTTACAGAACCAATCAGCCCCAGCATTTT	CANLIYRTNQPQHF
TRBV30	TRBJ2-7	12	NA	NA	TGTGCCTGGGGTACAGGGACCGGCGAGCAGTACTTC	CAWGTGTGEQYF
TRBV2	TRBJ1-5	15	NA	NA	TGTGCCAGCAGCCGGGGAGTAGTTAGCAATCAGCCCCAGCATTTT	CASSRGVVSNQPQHF
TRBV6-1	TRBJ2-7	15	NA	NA	TGTGCCAGCAGTGAATCTACAGGGAGCTCCTACGAGCAGTACTTC	CASSESTGSSYEQYF
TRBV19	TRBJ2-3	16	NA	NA	TGTGCCAGTAGTATCGATCGGGGGACTGCTTCAGATACGCAGTATTTT	CASSIDRGTASDTQYF
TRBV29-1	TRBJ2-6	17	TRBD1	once	TGCAGCGTTGGAACCGGGACAGGGGGCTCTGGGGCCAACGTCCTGACTTTC	CSVGTGTGGSGANVLTF
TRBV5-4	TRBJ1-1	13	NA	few	TGTGCCAGCAGGCCTCGAGGGAACACTGAAGCTTTCTTT	CASRPRGNTEAFF
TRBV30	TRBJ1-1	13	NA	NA	TGTGCCTGGAGGAGGACAGCCAACACTGAAGCTTTCTTT	CAWRRTANTEAFF
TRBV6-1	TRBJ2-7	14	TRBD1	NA	TGTGCCAGCAGTACCCCCGGGACAGCCTACGAGCAGTACTTC	CASSTPGTAYEQYF
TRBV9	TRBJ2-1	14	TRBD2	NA	TGTGCCAGCAGCGTCAGCGGGAGGGCTAATGAGCAGTTCTTC	CASSVSGRANEQFF
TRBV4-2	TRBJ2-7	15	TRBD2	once	TGTGCCAGCAGCCAACGACTAGCGGGGGCAGACGAGCAGTACTTC	CASSQRLAGADEQYF
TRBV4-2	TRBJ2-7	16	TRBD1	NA	TGTGCCAGCAGCCAAGACTTGCCAGGGGGCAACTACGAGCAGTACTTC	CASSQDLPGGNYEQYF
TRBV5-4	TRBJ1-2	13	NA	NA	TGTGCCAGCAGCTTGGACAGGGACTATGGCTACACCTTC	CASSLDRDYGYTF
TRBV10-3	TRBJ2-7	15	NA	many	TGTGCCATCAGTGACCACTCAGACAGGTCCTACGAGCAGTACTTC	CAISDHSDRSYEQYF
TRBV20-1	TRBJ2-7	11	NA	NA	TGCAGTGCTAGAGGAGACTACGAGCAGTACTTC	CSARGDYEQYF
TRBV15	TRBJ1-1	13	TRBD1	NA	TGTGCCACCAGCAAAGACAGGGGGACGGAAGCTTTCTTT	CATSKDRGTEAFF
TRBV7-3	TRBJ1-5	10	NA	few	TGTGCCAGGTGCAGACAGCCCCAGCATTTT	CARCRQPQHF
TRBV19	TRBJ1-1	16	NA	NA	TGTGCCAGTAGTCTCCTGACAGCTTTTTCGAACACTGAAGCTTTCTTT	CASSLLTAFSNTEAFF
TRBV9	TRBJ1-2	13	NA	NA	TGTGCCAGCGGCAGGGGCGACTACTATGGCTACACCTTC	CASGRGDYYGYTF
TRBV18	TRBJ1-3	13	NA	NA	TGTGCCAGCTCACCATCGGCTGGAAACACCATATATTTT	CASSPSAGNTIYF
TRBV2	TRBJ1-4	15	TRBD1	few	TGTGCCAGCAGTGTACAGGGGACAACTAATGAAAAACTGTTTTTT	CASSVQGTTNEKLFF
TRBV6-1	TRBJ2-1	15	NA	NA	TGTGCCAGCAGTGATATGTGGGGCCCCTACAATGAGCAGTTCTTC	CASSDMWGPYNEQFF
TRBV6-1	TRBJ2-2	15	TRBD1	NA	TGTGCCAGCAGGGGGACAGTTGCGAACACCGGGGAGCTGTTTTTT	CASRGTVANTGELFF
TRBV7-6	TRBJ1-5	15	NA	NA	TGTGCCAGCAGCTTAGGGGGGGGCCGGAATCAGCCCCAGCATTTT	CASSLGGGRNQPQHF
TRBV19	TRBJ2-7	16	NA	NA	TGTGCCAGTAGTATTAAAGGGGACTCTTCCCACTACGAGCAGTACTTC	CASSIKGDSSHYEQYF
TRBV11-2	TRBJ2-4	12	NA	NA	TGTGCCAGCAGCGTACAGGGAGCCATTCAGTACTTC	CASSVQGAIQYF
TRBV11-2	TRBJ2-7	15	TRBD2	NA	TGTGCCAGCAGCTTGAGACTAGCGGGAGCCAACGAGCAGTACTTC	CASSLRLAGANEQYF
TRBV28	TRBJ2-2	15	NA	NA	TGTGCCAGCAGTTTGACAGTCAGGAACACCGGGGAGCTGTTTTTT	CASSLTVRNTGELFF
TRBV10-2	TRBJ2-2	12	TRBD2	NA	TGCGCCAGCACAGCGGGAGGGGGGGAGCTGTTTTTT	CASTAGGGELFF
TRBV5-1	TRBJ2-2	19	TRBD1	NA	TGCGCCAGCAGCCCCGACCGGGACAGGGGGCGCGGCGACACCGGGGAGCTGTTTTTT	CASSPDRDRGRGDTGELFF